The source of this TCR beta chain is a study of PD-L1 blockade in urothelial cancer. Looking at the study overall: Patients had undergone 0 to 3 prior chemotherapy regimens. At 3 weeks (second dose) and 6 weeks after starting treatment, blood was analyzed.

Clones were sequenced by immunoSEQ multiplex PCR, and TCRdb holds only the in-frame ones, with some missing. The sample comprises 60,000 or so clones, approximately 85% of which are singletons, and approximately 15% rests with the top ten. Per germline, CDR1 SEHNR and CDR2 FQNEAQ (reference sequence). The CDR3 spans 18 residues. Trimming at V came to 5 bases and at J to 1 base, leaving 9 bases not matched to a gene. Described time point: pretreatment peripheral blood. V and J are TRBV7-9 and TRBJ2-1; 12 nucleotides agree with TRBD2. Specimen: PBMCs, collected around atezolizumab (anti-PD-L1) treatment. The receptor comes from a man in his sixties or seventies with urothelial cancer. The CDR3 region is CASSPTSGSLQSYNEQFF. DNA of the CDR3: TGTGCCAGCAGCCCGACTAGCGGGAGCCTCCAGTCCTACAATGAGCAGTTCTTC.